The rows below give T cell receptor beta chains drawn from one sample of a study of blood T cell repertoires in COVID-19. The data were produced by immunoSEQ multiplex PCR, yet TCRdb's version contains in-frame clones alone and is incomplete. Of approximately 310,000 clones listed, more than 75% are singletons. Sequenced material: peripheral blood. The receptors shown here come from a man between 50 and 59 years old with active or convalescent COVID-19. CDR3s include the opening cysteine and the closing phenylalanine or tryptophan. The D gene is left open where the match is weak. The size field is filled for only some rows; it gives once, few, many or a size class.

v_call,j_call,clone_size,d_call,cdr3_nt,cdr3_aa
TRBV5-6,TRBJ1-1,NA,TRBD1,TGTGCCAGCAGCTTGAACCCGGACAGGCTTGAAGCTTTCTTT,CASSLNPDRLEAFF
TRBV4-3,TRBJ1-4,NA,TRBD1,TGCGCCAGCAGCCAGCTAACGGGACAGGGGATTGAAAAACTGTTTTTT,CASSQLTGQGIEKLFF
TRBV7-2,TRBJ2-3,NA,NA,TGTGCCAGCAGCCCCATGGGGGGAGGCACAGATACGCAGTATTTT,CASSPMGGGTDTQYF
TRBV28,TRBJ1-1,NA,TRBD1,TGTGCCAGCAGAAACCGGCGACAGGGGAGGGTACTGGCTTTCTTT,CASRNRRQGRVLAFF
TRBV4-1,TRBJ2-7,NA,NA,TGCGCCAGCAGCCAAGCGGACTACTACTCCTACGAGCAGTACTTC,CASSQADYYSYEQYF
TRBV5-6,TRBJ2-1,NA,TRBD2,TGTGCCAGCAGCGTTCTAGCGGGGAATGAGCAGTTCTTC,CASSVLAGNEQFF
TRBV18,TRBJ2-7,NA,TRBD1,TGTGCCAGCTCAACGACAGGGGGCAAGTCCTACGAGCAGTACTTC,CASSTTGGKSYEQYF
TRBV2,TRBJ2-2,NA,TRBD1,TGTGCCAGCAGTCTTCTCCAGGGGGCAGGGCTGTTTTTT,CASSLLQGAGLFF
TRBV28,TRBJ1-1,NA,TRBD1,TGTGCCACCTTGAACAGGGGATCCAACACTGAAGCTTTCTTT,CATLNRGSNTEAFF
TRBV5-1,TRBJ1-1,NA,NA,TGCGCCAGCAGCCCAGGCCGGGAGGACACTGAAGCTTTCTTT,CASSPGREDTEAFF
TRBV28,TRBJ1-5,NA,TRBD1,TGTGCCAGCAGCACAGGGGGCGAGGGCAATCAGCCCCAGCATTTT,CASSTGGEGNQPQHF
TRBV6-5,TRBJ2-3,NA,NA,TGTGCCAGCGCTAGTCAGGGGGGTCGGACAGATACGCAGTATTTT,CASASQGGRTDTQYF
TRBV7-9,TRBJ1-1,NA,NA,TGTGCCAGCAGCTTAGCTGGCCAGGGAGGAACTGAAGCTTTCTTT,CASSLAGQGGTEAFF
TRBV9,TRBJ1-2,once,NA,TGTGCCAGCAGCGTAGGGAGCACTGGGGGCTACACCTTC,CASSVGSTGGYTF
TRBV11-3,TRBJ2-5,NA,NA,TGTGCCAGCAGCTTAGCTGAGCAAGAGACCCAGTACTTC,CASSLAEQETQYF
TRBV7-2,TRBJ1-5,few,NA,TGTGCCAGCAGCTTACCGGGAGTTGGCAATCAGCCCCAGCATTTT,CASSLPGVGNQPQHF
TRBV10-3,TRBJ1-2,NA,TRBD1,TGTGCCATCAGCGGGACAGGGGGTGGCTACACCTTC,CAISGTGGGYTF
TRBV10-3,TRBJ1-3,few,TRBD1,TGTGCCATCACCGGGGACAGCTCTGGAAACACCATATATTTT,CAITGDSSGNTIYF
TRBV28,TRBJ1-2,NA,NA,TGTGCCAGCAGTCCACCCAGACAGAAGGCTAACTATGGCTACACCTTC,CASSPPRQKANYGYTF
TRBV19,TRBJ1-1,NA,TRBD1,TGTGCCAGTAACTCGCAGGGGGGCGCTGAAGCTTTCTTT,CASNSQGGAEAFF
TRBV27,TRBJ2-7,NA,TRBD2,TGTGCCAGCAGTACCGGGACTAGCTACGAGCAGTACTTC,CASSTGTSYEQYF
TRBV28,TRBJ1-3,NA,NA,TGTGCCATAACAGGGACTGGAAACACCATATATTTT,CAITGTGNTIYF
TRBV7-9,TRBJ2-3,NA,TRBD2,TGTGCCAGCAGCCTACGGACTAGCGGGAGCACAGATACGCAGTATTTT,CASSLRTSGSTDTQYF
TRBV24-1,TRBJ2-6,NA,NA,TGTGCCACCAGTGACCCCGGGGAGACTGGGGCCAACGTCCTGACTTTC,CATSDPGETGANVLTF
TRBV7-9,TRBJ1-1,once,NA,TGTGCCAGCAGCTTAGCGACAGAAGACACTGAAGCTTTCTTT,CASSLATEDTEAFF
TRBV5-4,TRBJ1-3,NA,NA,TGTGCCAGCAGCCAGGTCCCGACAAGCTCTGGAAACACCATATATTTT,CASSQVPTSSGNTIYF
TRBV5-6,TRBJ1-1,NA,NA,TGTGCCAGCAGCCCATCTCAAAGTGGGAGGACTGAAGCTTTCTTT,CASSPSQSGRTEAFF
TRBV19,TRBJ2-7,NA,TRBD2,TGTGCCAGTAGTCCCCTAAGCGGGAGGTACGAGCAGTACTTC,CASSPLSGRYEQYF
TRBV18,TRBJ1-1,NA,TRBD1,TGTGCCAGCTTGAGGACAGGGGGAAAAACTGAAGCTTTCTTT,CASLRTGGKTEAFF
TRBV10-3,TRBJ2-1,NA,TRBD2,TGTGCCATCAGTCTAGCGGGGCAATACAATGAGCAGTTCTTC,CAISLAGQYNEQFF
TRBV13,TRBJ1-2,NA,TRBD1,TGTGCCAGCAGGTTATGGATGGGGACAGCCCAAGGCTACACCTTC,CASRLWMGTAQGYTF
TRBV6-1,TRBJ2-1,NA,TRBD2,TGTGCCAGCAGTGAAGCCCTACTAGCGGGCCCCTACAATGAGCAGTTCTTC,CASSEALLAGPYNEQFF
TRBV7-2,TRBJ2-2,NA,TRBD1,TGTGCCAGCAGCTGGACAGGGGAGCCCGGGGAGCTGTTTTTT,CASSWTGEPGELFF
TRBV28,TRBJ2-5,NA,TRBD1,TGTGCCAGCAGTCAGCGGACAGGGGAAGCCCAGTACTTC,CASSQRTGEAQYF
TRBV5-1,TRBJ2-1,NA,TRBD2,TGCGCCAGCAGCCTGACTAGCGGGACGAGGAATGAGCAGTTCTTC,CASSLTSGTRNEQFF
TRBV6-1,TRBJ1-4,NA,NA,TGTGCCAGCAGTGAAAGAGCAACTAATGAAAAACTGTTTTTT,CASSERATNEKLFF
TRBV3-1/TRBV3-2,TRBJ1-1,NA,NA,TGTGCCAGCAGCCAAGGGGGGGTGAACACTGAAGCTTTCTTT,CASSQGGVNTEAFF
TRBV28,TRBJ1-6,NA,NA,TGTGCCACCCACGCGGGGAGCTCCTATAATTCACCCCTCCACTTT,CATHAGSSYNSPLHF
TRBV9,TRBJ2-7,NA,TRBD1,TGTGCCAGCAGCGTCCTGGGGGACAGCTCCTACGAGCAGTACTTC,CASSVLGDSSYEQYF
TRBV7-2,TRBJ2-3,NA,NA,TGTGCCAGCAGCGGGGGGTCGGGATACACAGATACGCAGTATTTT,CASSGGSGYTDTQYF
TRBV10-3,TRBJ2-1,NA,NA,TGTGCCATCAGTGAGTCGAGAGGGCATGAGCAGTTCTTC,CAISESRGHEQFF
TRBV4-3,TRBJ1-5,NA,TRBD1,TGCGCCAGCAGCCCGCACCGGGGACAGGGGGATCAGCCCCAGCATTTT,CASSPHRGQGDQPQHF
TRBV4-3,TRBJ2-7,NA,TRBD2,TGCGCCAGCAGCCAAACTAGCGGGGGCTACGAGCAGTACTTC,CASSQTSGGYEQYF
TRBV2,TRBJ2-1,once,NA,TGTGCCAGCAGCGGGAATACAAACAATGAGCAGTTCTTC,CASSGNTNNEQFF